The 9 T cell receptor beta chains below were found in one sample sequenced in a study of regulatory T cells in long-lasting Graves disease. Arm-PCR of CDR3 regions and iRepertoire HTBI primers were used to build TCR beta libraries. TCRdb used MiXCR to reprocess the multiplex PCR reads, holding one entry per CDR3 protein. The sample has hundreds of thousands of distinct CDR3 sequences; roughly 20% are singletons. Documented time point: persistent/refractory GD, antithyroid drugs over 5 years with positive TRAb. PBMCs were the source of the RNA used for TCR sequencing. The material was peripheral blood mononuclear cells (PBMCs), obtained when the disease was refractory, from a patient treated with antithyroid drugs. All receptors derive from a female donor with Graves disease.

In its sample, this clonotype was seen many times. The chain carries TRBV11-2 and TRBJ2-7, with D hard to call. V was pared by 1 base and J by 6 bases, with 10 bases between. This CDR3 contains 13 residues. In germline, CDR1 is SGHAT, CDR2 FQNNGV. CDR3 bases: TGTGCCAGCAGCTTAGTTATGGGGTCCGAGCAGTACTTC. This codes for CASSLVMGSEQYF.

Regarding this clonotype: Possible read error: a much larger clone is one base away. This chain links TRBV7-8 with TRBJ2-7; 10 nucleotides match TRBD2. The CDR3 loop spans 15 amino acids. Germline V gene sequence: CDR1 SGHVS, CDR2 FQNEAQ. V shed 6 bases and J 2 bases; nucleotides not matched to a gene: 7. DNA of the CDR3: TGTGCCAGCAGGCAACCTAGCGGGAGTGCCTACGAGCAGTACTTC. It encodes CASRQPSGSAYEQYF.

To note about this clonotype: Given a much more abundant clone one base away, this may be a read error. This sequence joins TRBV9 and TRBJ2-2; D unclear. Germline CDR1 SGDLS, CDR2 YYNGEE. V dropped 0 bases and J dropped 0 bases, with 3 bases sitting between them. CDR3 length: 14 amino acids. The CDR3 sequence: CASSVGANTGELFF. In DNA form, the CDR3 reads TGTGCCAGCAGCGTAGGGGCGAACACCGGGGAGCTGTTTTTT.

There are many counts of this clonotype. The chain has TRBV7-2 and TRBJ2-2; D is possibly TRBD2 (5 bases). Deletions cut 5 bases from V and 6 bases from J, with 16 bases between. The CDR3 is 15 amino acids. Germline-derived CDR1 and CDR2 are SGHTA and FQGNSA. Here the CDR3 reads CASSPSWRRAGELFF. CDR3 in DNA: TGTGCCAGCAGCCCCAGTTGGAGGCGGGCCGGGGAGCTGTTTTTT.

This clonotype was seen repeatedly, ten times or more. The chain joins TRBV5-4 to TRBJ2-5, with no clear D. The CDR3 covers 15 residues. V lost 0 bases to trimming and J lost 1 base, with 10 bases between them. Germline CDR1 SGHNT, CDR2 YYREEE (reference sequence). CDR3 amino acids: CASSLGSTIQETQYF. DNA for the CDR3: TGTGCCAGCAGCTTGGGGTCGACGATCCAAGAGACCCAGTACTTC.

The V gene is TRBV4-2, the J gene TRBJ2-7, with 12 nucleotides matching TRBD2. The CDR3 extends over 17 amino acids. V dropped 0 bases and J dropped 4; count of bases not matched to a gene: 7. The germline V gene encodes CDR1 LGHNA and CDR2 YNFKEQ. The CDR3 loop is CASSQEALAGGIYEQYF. The CDR3 region has the DNA TGTGCCAGCAGCCAAGAGGCGCTAGCGGGAGGGATTTACGAGCAGTACTTC.

This clonotype was recorded at least ten times. V and J are TRBV20-1 and TRBJ1-2; weak D call: TRBD1 (6 bases). Per germline, CDR1 DFQATT and CDR2 SNEGSKA (reference sequence). CDR3 length: 13 residues. Trimming stripped 4 bases from V and 5 bases from J, with 14 bases between. CDR3 amino acids: CSAIARGTYGYTF. The CDR3 coding sequence is TGCAGTGCTATAGCTAGGGGGACTTATGGCTACACCTTC.

This chain connects TRBV20-1 to TRBJ2-5; D remains ambiguous. V dropped 3 bases and J dropped 2 bases, with 7 bases sitting between them. The germline gives CDR1 DFQATT, CDR2 SNEGSKA (reference sequence). The CDR3 spans 12 residues. As DNA, the CDR3 is TGCAGTGCTAGCCATAAACAAGAGACCCAGTACTTC. This sequence encodes CSASHKQETQYF.

This clonotype was seen many times. This sequence joins TRBV28 and TRBJ2-5, with D possibly matching TRBD1 (5 bases). Trimming stripped 5 bases from V and 1 base from J, with 8 bases between. This CDR3 spans 13 amino acids. Germline CDR1 reads MDHEN; CDR2 reads SYDVKM. DNA for the CDR3: TGTGCCAGCAGTGACAGAGGCCAAGAGACCCAGTACTTC. Its translation is CASSDRGQETQYF.